This T cell receptor (beta chain) was recovered during a study of blood T cells in healthy people across ages. The V gene end was trimmed by 5 bases and the J gene end by 6 bases; junction bases not matched to a gene: 8. The V gene's germline CDR1 is SGHTA and CDR2 FQGNSA. The CDR3 covers 16 residues. The authors ran a second PCR of roughly 6 to 11 cycles using a sample-barcoded 5' primer and a J-beta primer mix. TCRdb redid the calling of the 5' RACE reads with MiXCR, one entry per CDR3 protein. The sample holds 800,000 to 1,000,000 distinct CDR3 sequences, around 48% seen once. Every donor provided roughly 10 milliliters of peripheral blood. This clonotype was counted a single time.

This TCR derives from a man aged 30 to 45 in good health. J is TRBJ1-6 and V is TRBV7-2, with 9 bases identical to TRBD1. Sequencing was done on a sample of blood. CDR3 sequence: CASSPRTGARNSPLHF. The CDR3 nucleotides are TGTGCCAGCAGCCCCCGGACAGGGGCTCGTAATTCACCCCTCCACTTT.